This TCR beta chain was identified during a study of siplizumab effects on memory and regulatory T cells. Study conclusions and caveats: The apparent diversity of naive T cells exceeded that of memory cells, and naive T cells seemed to make a major contribution to the alloresponse.

Turning to this clone: Antigen specificity is unknown.

TCR templates numbering some 10^5 were assayed per sample. The data were produced by immunoSEQ multiplex PCR, yet TCRdb's version contains in-frame clones alone and is incomplete. The sample holds about 82,000 clones, around 90% seen once. Germline assignment: CDR1 LNHNV and CDR2 YYDKDF (reference sequence). V lost 1 base, J lost 6 bases, and 12 bases lay in between. There are 15 residues in the CDR3. This TCR was recovered from a human donor in good health. Sequencing was carried out using Tregs sorted from blood. The V gene is TRBV15, the J gene TRBJ2-2; D is ambiguous. CDR3: CATSRGRSFPGELFF. DNA of the CDR3: TGTGCCACCAGCAGAGGTCGCAGTTTCCCCGGGGAGCTGTTTTTT.